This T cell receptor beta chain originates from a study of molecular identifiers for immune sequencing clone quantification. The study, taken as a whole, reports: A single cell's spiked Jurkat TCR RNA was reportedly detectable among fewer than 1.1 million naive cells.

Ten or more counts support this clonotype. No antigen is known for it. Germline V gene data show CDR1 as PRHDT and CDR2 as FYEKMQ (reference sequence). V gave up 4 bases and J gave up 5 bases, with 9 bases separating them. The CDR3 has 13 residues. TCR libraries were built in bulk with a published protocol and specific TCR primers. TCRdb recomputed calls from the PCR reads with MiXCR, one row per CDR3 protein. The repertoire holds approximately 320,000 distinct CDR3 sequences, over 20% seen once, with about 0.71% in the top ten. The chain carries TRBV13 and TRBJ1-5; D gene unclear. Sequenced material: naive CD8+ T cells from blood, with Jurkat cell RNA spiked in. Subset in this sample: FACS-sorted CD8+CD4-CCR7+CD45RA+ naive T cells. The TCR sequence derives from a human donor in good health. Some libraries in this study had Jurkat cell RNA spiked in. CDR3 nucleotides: TGTGCCAGCAGCTCCAGAGGAGATCAGCCCCAGCATTTT. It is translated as CASSSRGDQPQHF.